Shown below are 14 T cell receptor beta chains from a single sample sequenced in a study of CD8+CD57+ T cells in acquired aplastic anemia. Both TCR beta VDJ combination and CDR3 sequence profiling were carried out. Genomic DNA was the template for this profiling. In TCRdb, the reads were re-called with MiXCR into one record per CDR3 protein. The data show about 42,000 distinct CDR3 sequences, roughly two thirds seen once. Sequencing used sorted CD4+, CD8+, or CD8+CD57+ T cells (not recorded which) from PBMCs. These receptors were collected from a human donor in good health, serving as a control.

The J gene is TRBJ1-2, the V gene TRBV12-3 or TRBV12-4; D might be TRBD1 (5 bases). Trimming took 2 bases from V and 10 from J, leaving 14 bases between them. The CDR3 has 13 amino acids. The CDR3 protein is CASSLSRAMAYTF. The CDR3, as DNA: TGTGCCAGCAGTTTATCCAGGGCCATGGCCTACACCTTC.

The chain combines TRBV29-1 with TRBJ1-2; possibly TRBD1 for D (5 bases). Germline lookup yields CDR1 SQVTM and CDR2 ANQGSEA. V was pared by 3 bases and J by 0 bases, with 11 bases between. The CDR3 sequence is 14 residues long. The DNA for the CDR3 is TGCAGCGTTGAGGGCAGGGCAGCTAACTATGGCTACACCTTC. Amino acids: CSVEGRAANYGYTF. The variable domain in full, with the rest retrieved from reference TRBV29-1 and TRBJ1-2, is SAVISQKPSRDICQRGTSLTIQCQVDSQVTMMFWYRQQPGQSLTLIATANQGSEATYESGFVIDKFPISRPNLTFSTLTVSNMSPEDSSIYLCSVEGRAANYGYTFGSGTRLTVV.

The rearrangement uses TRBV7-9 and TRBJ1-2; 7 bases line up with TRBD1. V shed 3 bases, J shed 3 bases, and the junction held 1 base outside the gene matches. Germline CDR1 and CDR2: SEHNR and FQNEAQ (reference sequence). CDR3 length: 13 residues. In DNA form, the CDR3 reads TGTGCCAGCAGCTTCGGACAGGACTATGGCTACACCTTC. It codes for CASSFGQDYGYTF.

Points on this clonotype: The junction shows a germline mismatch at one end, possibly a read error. The CDR3 nucleotides read TGTGCCACCAGTGCAGGGATGGGCACTGAAGCTTTCTTT. Translating it yields CATSAGMGTEAFF. The V gene is TRBV2, the J gene TRBJ1-1; tentative D call: TRBD1 (5 bases). From germline, CDR1 is SNHLY and CDR2 FYNNEI. The CDR3 runs to 13 residues.

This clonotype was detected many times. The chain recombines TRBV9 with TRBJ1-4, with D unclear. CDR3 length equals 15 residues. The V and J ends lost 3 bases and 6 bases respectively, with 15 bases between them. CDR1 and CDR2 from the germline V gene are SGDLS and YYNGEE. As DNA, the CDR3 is TGTGCCAGCAGCGCCGATGGCAGTCCGGATGAAAAACTGTTTTTT. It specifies CASSADGSPDEKLFF.

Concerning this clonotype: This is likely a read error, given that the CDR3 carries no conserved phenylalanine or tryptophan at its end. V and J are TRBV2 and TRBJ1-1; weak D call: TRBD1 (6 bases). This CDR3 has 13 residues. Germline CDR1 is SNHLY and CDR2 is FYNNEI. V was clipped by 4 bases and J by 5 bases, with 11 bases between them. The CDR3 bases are TGTGCCAGCAGTGCGCAACAGGGAACTGAAGCTTTCTCT. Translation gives CASSAQQGTEAFS.

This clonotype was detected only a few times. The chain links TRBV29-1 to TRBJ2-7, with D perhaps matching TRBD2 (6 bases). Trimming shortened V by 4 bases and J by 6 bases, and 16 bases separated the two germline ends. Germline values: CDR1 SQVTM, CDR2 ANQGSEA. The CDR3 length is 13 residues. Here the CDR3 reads CSVAASEVGEQYF. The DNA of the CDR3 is TGCAGCGTTGCCGCTAGCGAAGTTGGCGAGCAGTACTTC.

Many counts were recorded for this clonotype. The CDR3 is CASSLAWGDTEAFF. The CDR3 DNA reads as TGTGCCAGCAGCTTGGCCTGGGGAGACACTGAAGCTTTCTTT. J is TRBJ1-1 and V is TRBV5-6; D ambiguous. The CDR3 contains 14 residues. V was shortened by 0 bases and J by 3 bases, with 9 bases between the two germline ends. The V gene's germline CDR1 is SGHDT and CDR2 YYEEEE.

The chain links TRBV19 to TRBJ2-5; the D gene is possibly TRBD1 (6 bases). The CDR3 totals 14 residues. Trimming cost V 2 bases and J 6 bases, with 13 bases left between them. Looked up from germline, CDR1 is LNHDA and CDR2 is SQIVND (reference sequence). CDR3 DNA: TGTGCCAGTAGTATAACGGGCAGGGGAAAGACCCAGTACTTC. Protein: CASSITGRGKTQYF.

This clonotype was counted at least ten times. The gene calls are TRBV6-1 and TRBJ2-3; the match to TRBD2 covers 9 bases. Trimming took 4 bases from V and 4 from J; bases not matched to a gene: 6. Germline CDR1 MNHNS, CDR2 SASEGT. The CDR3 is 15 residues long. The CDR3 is CASSAGGGAADTQYF. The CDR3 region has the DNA TGTGCCAGCAGTGCGGGCGGGGGGGCCGCAGATACGCAGTATTTT.

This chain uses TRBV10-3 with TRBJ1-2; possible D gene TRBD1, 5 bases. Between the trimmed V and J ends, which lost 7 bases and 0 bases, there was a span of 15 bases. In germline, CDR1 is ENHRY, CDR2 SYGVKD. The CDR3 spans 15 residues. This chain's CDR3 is CAINPGTATNYGYTF. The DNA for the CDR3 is TGTGCCATCAATCCGGGGACCGCCACTAACTATGGCTACACCTTC.

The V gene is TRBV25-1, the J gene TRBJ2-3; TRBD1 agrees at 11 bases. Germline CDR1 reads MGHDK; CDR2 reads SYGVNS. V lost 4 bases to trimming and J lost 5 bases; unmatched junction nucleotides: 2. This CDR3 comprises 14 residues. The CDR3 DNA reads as TGTGCCAGCAGTGGGACAGGGGGCAGAGATACGCAGTATTTT. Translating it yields CASSGTGGRDTQYF.

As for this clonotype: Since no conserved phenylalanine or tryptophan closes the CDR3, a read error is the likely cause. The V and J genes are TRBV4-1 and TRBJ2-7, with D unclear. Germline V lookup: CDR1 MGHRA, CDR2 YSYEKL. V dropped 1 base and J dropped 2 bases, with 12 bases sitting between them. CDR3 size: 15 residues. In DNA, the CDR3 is TGCGCCAGCAGCCAAGCGTTCCCCGGGCCCTACGAGCAGTACCTC. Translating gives CASSQAFPGPYEQYL.

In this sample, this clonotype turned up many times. CDR3 in amino acids: CASSLITGVADTQYF. Written as DNA, the CDR3 is TGCGCCAGCAGCCTAATAACAGGGGTGGCAGATACGCAGTATTTT. V usage is TRBV5-1 and J usage is TRBJ2-3; TRBD1 matches at 7 bases. Germline-derived CDR1 and CDR2 are SGHRS and YFSETQ. V shed 4 bases and J 4 bases; nucleotides not matched to a gene: 9. This CDR3 region has 15 residues.